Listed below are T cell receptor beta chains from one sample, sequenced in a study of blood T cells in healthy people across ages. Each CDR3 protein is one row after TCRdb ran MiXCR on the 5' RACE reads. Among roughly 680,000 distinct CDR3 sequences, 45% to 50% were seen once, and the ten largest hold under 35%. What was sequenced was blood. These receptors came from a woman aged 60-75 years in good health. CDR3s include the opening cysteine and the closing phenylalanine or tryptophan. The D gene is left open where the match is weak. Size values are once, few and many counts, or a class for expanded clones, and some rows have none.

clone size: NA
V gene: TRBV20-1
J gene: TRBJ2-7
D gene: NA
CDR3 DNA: TGCAGTGCAAACGACAGGCTTAAATTCTCCTACGAGCAGTACTTC
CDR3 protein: CSANDRLKFSYEQYF

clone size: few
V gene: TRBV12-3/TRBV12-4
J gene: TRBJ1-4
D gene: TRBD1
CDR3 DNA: TGTGCCAGCAGTTTGGGACCGGGACAGGGCGGAAAACTGTTTTTT
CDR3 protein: CASSLGPGQGGKLFF

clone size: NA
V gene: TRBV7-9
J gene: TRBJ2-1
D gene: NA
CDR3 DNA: TGTGCCAGCAGCGAGAGGGGTAGGACCTACAATGAGCAGTTCTTC
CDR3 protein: CASSERGRTYNEQFF

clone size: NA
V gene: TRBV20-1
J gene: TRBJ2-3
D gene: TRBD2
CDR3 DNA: TGCAGTGCTAGAGATGTTGGCGGGAGTTTAGCAGATACGCAGTATTTT
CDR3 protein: CSARDVGGSLADTQYF

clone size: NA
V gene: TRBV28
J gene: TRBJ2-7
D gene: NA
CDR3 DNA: TGTGCCAGCAGTTTCGCCGACCAGGGGCAGTACTTC
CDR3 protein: CASSFADQGQYF

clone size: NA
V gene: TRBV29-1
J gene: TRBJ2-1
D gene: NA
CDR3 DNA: TGCAGCGTCGACAGGGGAGGGAGTGAGCAGTTCTTC
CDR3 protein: CSVDRGGSEQFF

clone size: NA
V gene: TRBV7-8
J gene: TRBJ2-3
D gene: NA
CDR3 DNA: TGTGCCAGCAGCTTAGCACCGTCTGGACGGGGGAGTTCAGATACGCAGTATTTT
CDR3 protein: CASSLAPSGRGSSDTQYF

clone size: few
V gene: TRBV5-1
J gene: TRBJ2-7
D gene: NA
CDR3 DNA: TGCGCCAGCAGCTTGGTACGCCTACCACTCTCGTACGAGCAGTACTTC
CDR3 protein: CASSLVRLPLSYEQYF

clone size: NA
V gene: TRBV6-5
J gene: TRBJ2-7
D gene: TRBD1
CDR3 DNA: TGTGCCAGCAGCCTGGGGTTCGGACAGGGGGTCTACGAGCAGTACTTC
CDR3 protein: CASSLGFGQGVYEQYF

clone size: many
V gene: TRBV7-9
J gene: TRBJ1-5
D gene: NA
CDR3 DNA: TGTGCCAGCAGCTTAGTGGGTCTGGCAGGGGCCTTCAATCAGCCCCAGCATTTT
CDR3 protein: CASSLVGLAGAFNQPQHF

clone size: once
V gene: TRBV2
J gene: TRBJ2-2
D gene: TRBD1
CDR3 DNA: TGTGCCAGCACGGGGACAGGGGGCATCACCGGGGAGCTGTTTTTT
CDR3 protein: CASTGTGGITGELFF

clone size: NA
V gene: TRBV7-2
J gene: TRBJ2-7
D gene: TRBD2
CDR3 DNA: TGTGCCAGCAGCGTAGGCGGGAGGAGCGAGCAGTACTTC
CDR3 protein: CASSVGGRSEQYF

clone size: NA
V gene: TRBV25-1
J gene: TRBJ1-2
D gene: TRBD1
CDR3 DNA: TGTGCCAGCAGTGAGTCAGTCCTCGGACAGGGAAGTGGCTACACCTTC
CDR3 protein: CASSESVLGQGSGYTF

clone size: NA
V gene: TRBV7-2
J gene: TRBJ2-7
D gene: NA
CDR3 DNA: TGTACCAGCAGCTTCCGTCCGGGGTTCCCTATCTACGAGCAGTACTTC
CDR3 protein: CTSSFRPGFPIYEQYF

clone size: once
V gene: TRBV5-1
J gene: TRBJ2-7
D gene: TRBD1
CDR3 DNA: TGCGCCAGCAGCTTGGAAGGGACAGGGGGAAGGTCCTACGAGCAGTACTTC
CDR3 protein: CASSLEGTGGRSYEQYF

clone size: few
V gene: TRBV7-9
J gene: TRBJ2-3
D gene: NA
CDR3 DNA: TGTGCCAGCACCCTTAGCGTCGGGATTCGGAGCACAGATACGCAGTATTTT
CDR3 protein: CASTLSVGIRSTDTQYF

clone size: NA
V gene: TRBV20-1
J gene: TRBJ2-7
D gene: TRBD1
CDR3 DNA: TGCAGTGCTAGAGATAGGACAGGCAACCCCTACGAGCAGTACTTC
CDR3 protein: CSARDRTGNPYEQYF

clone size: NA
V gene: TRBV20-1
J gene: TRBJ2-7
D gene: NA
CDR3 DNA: TGCAGTGCTACCAGTGGGGGGGCCGTTTTGTACGAGCAGTACTTC
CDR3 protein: CSATSGGAVLYEQYF

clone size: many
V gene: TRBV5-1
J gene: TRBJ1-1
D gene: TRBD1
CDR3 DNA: TGCGCCAGCAGCTTGGTACTCACAGGGGGCACTGAAGCTTTCTTT
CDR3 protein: CASSLVLTGGTEAFF

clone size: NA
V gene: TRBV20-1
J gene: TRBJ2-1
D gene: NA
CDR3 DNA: TGCAGTGCTCCTCACTCCTGGGGCTACAATGAGCAGTTCTTC
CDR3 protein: CSAPHSWGYNEQFF

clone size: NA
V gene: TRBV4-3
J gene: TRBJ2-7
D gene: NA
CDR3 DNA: TGCGCCAGCAGCCCCGAGTGGGGGACCTACGAGCAGTACTTC
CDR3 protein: CASSPEWGTYEQYF

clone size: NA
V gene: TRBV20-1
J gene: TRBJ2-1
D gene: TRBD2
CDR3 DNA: TGCAGTGCTGACTCACTAGCGGCCACGATAAACAATGAGCAGTTCTTC
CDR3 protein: CSADSLAATINNEQFF

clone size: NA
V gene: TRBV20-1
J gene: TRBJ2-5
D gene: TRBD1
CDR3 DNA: TGCAGTGCTACCTCCAGGGACAGGGGCCAAGAGACCCTGTACTTC
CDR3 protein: CSATSRDRGQETLYF

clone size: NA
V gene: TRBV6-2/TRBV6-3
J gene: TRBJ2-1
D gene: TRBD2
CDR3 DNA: TGTGCCAGCAGTCACCCTAGCGGGGGGGCCTTAAATGAGCAGTTCTTC
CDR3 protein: CASSHPSGGALNEQFF

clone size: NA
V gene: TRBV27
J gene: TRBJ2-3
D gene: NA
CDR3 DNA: TGTGCCAGCAGTTTATATGGAATCACAGATACGCAGTATTTT
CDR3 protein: CASSLYGITDTQYF

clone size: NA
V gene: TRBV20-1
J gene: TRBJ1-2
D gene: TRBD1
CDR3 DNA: TGCAGTGCGCGCTCGACAGGGGCTTCTGGCTACACCTTC
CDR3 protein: CSARSTGASGYTF

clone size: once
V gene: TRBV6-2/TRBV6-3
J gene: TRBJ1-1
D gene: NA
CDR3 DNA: TGTGCCAGCAGCCTTTACGGTCGGGACACTGAAGCTTTCTTT
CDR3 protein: CASSLYGRDTEAFF

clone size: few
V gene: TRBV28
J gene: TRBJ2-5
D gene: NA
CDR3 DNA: TGTGCCAGCAGTTTATTGGGGGCCGGGGAGACCCAGTACTTC
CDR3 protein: CASSLLGAGETQYF

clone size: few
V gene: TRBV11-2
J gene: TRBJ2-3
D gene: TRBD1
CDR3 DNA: TGTGCCAGCAGCTCTACAGGGGCCTGCCTGTATTTT
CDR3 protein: CASSSTGACLYF

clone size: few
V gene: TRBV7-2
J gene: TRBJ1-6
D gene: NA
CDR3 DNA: TGTGCCAGCAGCCTAGACGGGGCCCGGAATTCACCCCTCCACTTT
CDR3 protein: CASSLDGARNSPLHF

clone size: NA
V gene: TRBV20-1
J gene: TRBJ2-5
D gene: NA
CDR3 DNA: TGCAGCGCTAGAGATCGACTAGGTGTCCTAGAGACCCAGTACTTC
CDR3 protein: CSARDRLGVLETQYF

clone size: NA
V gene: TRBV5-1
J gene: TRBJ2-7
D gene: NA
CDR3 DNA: TGCGCCAGCAGCTTCGACAGATACGAGCAGTACTTC
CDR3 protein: CASSFDRYEQYF

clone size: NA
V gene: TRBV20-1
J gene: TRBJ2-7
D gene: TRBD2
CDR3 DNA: TGCAGTGCTAGCCGCCACCCTAGCGGGAGTCTCAACGAGCAGTACTTC
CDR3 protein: CSASRHPSGSLNEQYF

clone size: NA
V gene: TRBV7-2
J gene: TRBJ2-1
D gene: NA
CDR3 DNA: TGTGCCAGCAAAGAGCGGCCCTACAATGAGCAGTTCTTC
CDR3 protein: CASKERPYNEQFF

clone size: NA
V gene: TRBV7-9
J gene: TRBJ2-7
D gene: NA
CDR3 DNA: TGTGCCAGCAGTCAAAGGGACACTCCCTACGAGCAGTACTTC
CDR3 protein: CASSQRDTPYEQYF

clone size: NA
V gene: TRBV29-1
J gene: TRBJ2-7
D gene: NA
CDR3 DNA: TGCAGCGTCTCCCCCGGGAGCATACTATACGAGCAGTACTTC
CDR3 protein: CSVSPGSILYEQYF

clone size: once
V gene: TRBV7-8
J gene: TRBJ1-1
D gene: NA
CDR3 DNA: TGTGCCAGCAGCTTAGGACAGGCCGGGAACACTGAAGCTTTCTTT
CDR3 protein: CASSLGQAGNTEAFF

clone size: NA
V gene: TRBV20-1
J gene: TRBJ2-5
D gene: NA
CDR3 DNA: TGCAGTGCTAGAGATCCTAAGGGGAACGGAGAGACCCAGTACTTC
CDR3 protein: CSARDPKGNGETQYF